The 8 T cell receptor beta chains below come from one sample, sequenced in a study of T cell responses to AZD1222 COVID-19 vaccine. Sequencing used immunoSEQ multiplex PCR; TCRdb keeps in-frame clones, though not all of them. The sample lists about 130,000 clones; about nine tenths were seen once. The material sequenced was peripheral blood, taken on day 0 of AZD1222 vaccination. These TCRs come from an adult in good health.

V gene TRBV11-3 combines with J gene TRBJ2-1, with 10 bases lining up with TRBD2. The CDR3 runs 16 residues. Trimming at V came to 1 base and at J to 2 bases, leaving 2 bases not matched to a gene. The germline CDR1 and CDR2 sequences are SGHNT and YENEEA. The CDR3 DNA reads TGTGCCAGCAGCTTAGTAGCGGGGGGTACCTACAATGAGCAGTTCTTC. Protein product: CASSLVAGGTYNEQFF.

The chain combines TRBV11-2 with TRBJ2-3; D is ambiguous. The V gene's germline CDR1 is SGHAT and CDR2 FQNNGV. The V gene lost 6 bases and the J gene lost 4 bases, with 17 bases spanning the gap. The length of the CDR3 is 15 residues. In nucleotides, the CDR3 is TGTGCCAGCAGAGAACCGTTCTTTGGGGCAGATACGCAGTATTTT. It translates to CASREPFFGADTQYF.

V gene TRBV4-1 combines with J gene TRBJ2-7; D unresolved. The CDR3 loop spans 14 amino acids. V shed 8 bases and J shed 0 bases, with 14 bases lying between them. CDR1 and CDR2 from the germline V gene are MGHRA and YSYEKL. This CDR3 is CASSQPKSSYEQYF. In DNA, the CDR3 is TGCGCCAGCTCACAACCGAAAAGCTCCTACGAGCAGTACTTC.

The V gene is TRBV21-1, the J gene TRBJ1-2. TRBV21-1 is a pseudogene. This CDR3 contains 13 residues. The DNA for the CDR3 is TGTGCCAGCAGCACGAAAATTGGATATGGCTACACCTTC. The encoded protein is CASSTKIGYGYTF.

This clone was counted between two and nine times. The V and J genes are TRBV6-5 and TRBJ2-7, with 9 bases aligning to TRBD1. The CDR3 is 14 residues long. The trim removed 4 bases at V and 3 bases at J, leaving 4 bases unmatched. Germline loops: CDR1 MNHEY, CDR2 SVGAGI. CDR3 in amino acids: CASSSRTGVYEQYF. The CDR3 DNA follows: TGTGCCAGCAGTTCGCGGACAGGGGTCTACGAGCAGTACTTC.

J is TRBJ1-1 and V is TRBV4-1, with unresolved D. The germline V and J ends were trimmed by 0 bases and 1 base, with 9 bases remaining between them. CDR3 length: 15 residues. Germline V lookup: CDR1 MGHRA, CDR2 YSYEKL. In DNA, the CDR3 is TGCGCCAGCAGCCAAGACCAGTCTTGGAACACTGAAGCTTTCTTT. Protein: CASSQDQSWNTEAFF.

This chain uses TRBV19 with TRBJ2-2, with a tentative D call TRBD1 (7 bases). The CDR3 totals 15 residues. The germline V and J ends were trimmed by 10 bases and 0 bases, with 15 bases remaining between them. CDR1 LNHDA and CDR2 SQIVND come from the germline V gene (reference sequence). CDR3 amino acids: CATAGQHANTGELFF. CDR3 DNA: TGTGCCACCGCGGGACAGCACGCGAACACCGGGGAGCTGTTTTTT.

The CDR3 loop is CASTTTGTYEQYF. DNA of the CDR3: TGTGCCAGCACCACGACAGGAACCTACGAGCAGTACTTC. The V and J genes are TRBV27 and TRBJ2-7, with D possibly TRBD1 on 6 matching bases. Trimming removed 7 bases at V and 2 bases at J, with 12 bases between. The CDR3 contains 13 residues. The germline gives CDR1 MNHEY, CDR2 SMNVEV (reference sequence).